The rows below give T cell receptor beta chains drawn from one sample of a study of T cell responses to AZD1222 COVID-19 vaccine. Libraries were prepared by immunoSEQ multiplex PCR; TCRdb keeps only in-frame clonotypes and omits some of them. Of around 83,000 clones listed, just over 90% are singletons. The sample was peripheral blood, taken on day 0 of AZD1222 vaccination. The receptors were gathered from an adult in good health. Each CDR3 is given with its conserved first and last residue. The D gene is left open where the match is weak. Not all rows give a size; the values are once, few, many and, for expanded clones, a class.

v_call	clone_size	j_call	d_call	cdr3_aa	cdr3_nt
TRBV13	NA	TRBJ1-2	TRBD1	CASRRFLTGTGGDNYGYTF	TGTGCCAGCAGGCGGTTCTTAACTGGGACAGGGGGGGATAACTATGGCTACACCTTC
TRBV4-2	NA	TRBJ1-5	NA	CASSQDFGRGDQPQHF	TGTGCCAGCAGCCAAGATTTCGGCAGGGGAGATCAGCCCCAGCATTTT
TRBV27	NA	TRBJ2-7	NA	CASSFTLSSYEQYF	TGTGCCAGCAGTTTCACCCTTAGCTCCTACGAGCAGTACTTC
TRBV3-1/TRBV3-2	NA	TRBJ2-1	NA	CASSQGTPGAYNEQFF	TGTGCCAGCAGCCAAGGGACCCCCGGGGCCTACAATGAGCAGTTCTTC
TRBV28	NA	TRBJ1-5	TRBD1	CASSPLGQGFPQHF	TGTGCCAGCAGTCCACTGGGACAGGGTTTTCCCCAGCATTTT
TRBV4-2	NA	TRBJ1-3	TRBD1	CASSQDSAGGGNTIYF	TGTGCCAGCAGCCAAGATTCGGCAGGGGGCGGAAACACCATATATTTT
TRBV3-1/TRBV3-2	few	TRBJ1-5	TRBD1	CASSPGQGPQPQHF	TGTGCCAGCAGCCCGGGACAGGGCCCTCAGCCCCAGCATTTT
TRBV27	NA	TRBJ1-5	TRBD1	CASRPDRGQDQPQHF	TGTGCCAGCAGACCGGACAGGGGCCAAGATCAGCCCCAGCATTTT
TRBV27	NA	TRBJ2-5	TRBD1	CASSRRTGTGSETQYF	TGTGCCAGCAGTCGACGAACCGGGACAGGGAGTGAGACCCAGTACTTC
TRBV6-1	NA	TRBJ1-5	NA	CASSEWTTSQPQHF	TGTGCCAGCAGTGAATGGACGACCAGTCAGCCCCAGCATTTT
TRBV3-1/TRBV3-2	NA	TRBJ2-7	TRBD2	CASSQGSSGAPPDYEQYF	TGTGCCAGCAGCCAAGGAAGTAGCGGGGCCCCACCGGACTACGAGCAGTACTTC
TRBV14	NA	TRBJ2-1	NA	CASSQDPGREQFF	TGTGCCAGCAGCCAAGATCCGGGACGTGAGCAGTTCTTC
TRBV28	NA	TRBJ2-1	TRBD2	CASSLSGVYNEQFF	TGTGCCAGCAGTTTAAGCGGGGTCTACAATGAGCAGTTCTTC
TRBV5-4	NA	TRBJ2-1	NA	CASSTGGGSGYNEQFF	TGTGCCAGCAGCACTGGGGGCGGGAGTGGGTACAATGAGCAGTTCTTC
TRBV11-2	few	TRBJ1-1	TRBD1	CASSLEQGLTEAFF	TGTGCCAGCAGCTTGGAACAGGGGCTGACTGAAGCTTTCTTT
TRBV19	once	TRBJ2-3	TRBD2	CASSGGASGSPRTDTQYF	TGTGCCAGTAGTGGAGGGGCTAGCGGATCCCCACGCACAGATACGCAGTATTTT
TRBV19	once	TRBJ1-4	NA	CASTDPGGQQNEKLFF	TGTGCCAGTACCGATCCGGGAGGACAGCAGAATGAAAAACTGTTTTTT
TRBV12-3/TRBV12-4	NA	TRBJ2-7	NA	CASSTLVLEQYF	TGTGCCAGCAGCACACTGGTATTGGAGCAGTACTTC
TRBV19	NA	TRBJ1-1	NA	CASSIGGGRFGVIAFF	TGTGCCAGTAGTATAGGGGGGGGACGCTTTGGTGTGATAGCTTTCTTT
TRBV29-1	NA	TRBJ2-3	TRBD1	CSVGGTGDTDTQYF	TGCAGCGTTGGGGGGACAGGGGACACAGATACGCAGTATTTT
TRBV29-1	NA	TRBJ2-1	TRBD2	CSVEEALAGGGRQFF	TGCAGCGTTGAAGAAGCCCTAGCGGGAGGTGGTAGGCAGTTCTTC
TRBV2	NA	TRBJ1-2	TRBD1	CARKDRENYGYTF	TGTGCCAGGAAAGACAGGGAAAACTATGGCTACACCTTC
TRBV2	NA	TRBJ2-2	TRBD2	CASSLSGRNTGELFF	TGTGCCAGCAGCCTAAGCGGGAGGAACACCGGGGAGCTGTTTTTT
TRBV9	once	TRBJ2-1	NA	CASSPGTISWNNEQFF	TGTGCCAGCAGCCCCGGGACGATCAGTTGGAACAATGAGCAGTTCTTC
TRBV5-1	NA	TRBJ2-1	NA	CASAMDRDNEQFF	TGCGCCAGCGCGATGGACAGAGACAATGAGCAGTTCTTC
TRBV6-6	NA	TRBJ1-1	NA	CASSYQMNTEAFF	TGTGCCAGCAGTTACCAAATGAACACTGAAGCTTTCTTT
TRBV18	NA	TRBJ2-1	NA	CASSPRNAGDSEQFF	TGTGCCAGCTCACCAAGGAACGCGGGGGACAGTGAGCAGTTCTTC
TRBV28	NA	TRBJ1-1	NA	CASRARDTEAFF	TGTGCCAGCAGGGCTAGGGACACTGAAGCTTTCTTT
TRBV7-3	NA	TRBJ1-1	NA	CASSFSQITEAFF	TGTGCCAGCAGCTTTAGTCAGATCACTGAAGCTTTCTTT
TRBV6-1	NA	TRBJ2-1	TRBD2	CASSELAGGPNEQFF	TGTGCCAGCAGTGAACTAGCGGGAGGACCTAATGAGCAGTTCTTC
TRBV28	NA	TRBJ2-6	TRBD1	CASSLFQGAPGANVLTF	TGTGCCAGCAGTTTATTCCAGGGGGCGCCTGGGGCCAACGTCCTGACTTTC
TRBV28	NA	TRBJ2-2	TRBD1	CASSLLAGGTGELFF	TGTGCCAGCAGTTTATTGGCAGGGGGCACCGGGGAGCTGTTTTTT
TRBV3-1/TRBV3-2	NA	TRBJ2-7	NA	CASSPSGLPGEQYF	TGTGCCAGCAGCCCGTCGGGACTGCCTGGGGAGCAGTACTTC
TRBV5-4	NA	TRBJ2-7	TRBD2	CASSLAPSGSYEQYF	TGTGCCAGCAGCTTGGCCCCTAGCGGCTCCTACGAGCAGTACTTC
TRBV28	once	TRBJ1-4	NA	CASSFWTGLGEKLFF	TGTGCCAGCAGTTTTTGGACGGGGCTGGGTGAAAAACTGTTTTTT
TRBV6-1	NA	TRBJ1-3	NA	CASSRDFSGNTIYF	TGTGCCAGCAGCCGGGACTTCTCTGGAAACACCATATATTTT
TRBV24-1	NA	TRBJ2-4	TRBD1	CATSDPGQGAFRF	TGTGCCACCAGTGACCCGGGACAGGGGGCCTTCAGATTC
TRBV14	NA	TRBJ2-1	NA	CASSQQGGGPGNEQFF	TGTGCCAGCAGCCAACAAGGAGGGGGGCCGGGCAATGAGCAGTTCTTC
TRBV6-1	few	TRBJ2-2	TRBD1	CASSEQGAVGELFF	TGTGCCAGCAGTGAACAGGGGGCGGTCGGGGAGCTGTTTTTT
TRBV5-1	NA	TRBJ2-3	TRBD2	CASSLVLAGADTQYF	TGCGCCAGCAGCTTGGTACTAGCGGGAGCAGATACGCAGTATTTT
TRBV2	NA	TRBJ2-6	NA	CASSDKINSGANVLTF	TGTGCCAGCAGTGACAAAATTAACTCTGGGGCCAACGTCCTGACTTTC
TRBV6-1	NA	TRBJ1-2	NA	CASSEVQGFGYTF	TGTGCCAGCAGTGAAGTGCAGGGCTTTGGCTACACCTTC